This TCR beta chain is drawn from a study of OX40 agonist ivuxolimab in advanced cancers. Study summary: Participants, approximately 81% male, averaged approximately 56 years of age, ranging from about 20 to 79. Study outcomes and limitations: Near-lowest levels of clonal expansion characterized partial responders at 0.1-3.0 mg/kg. CD8+ T cells averaged more expanded clones than CD4+.

Worth noting for this clone: The antigen remains undetermined.

TCRdb's table, derived via immunoSEQ multiplex PCR, lists solely in-frame clones and lacks some. Found here are about 96,000 clones, around 91% of them singletons; the top ten hold around 1.5%. Systemic immunosuppression or autoimmune disease history was grounds to exclude patients. The CDR3 is 14 residues long. The germline CDR1 and CDR2 sequences are SGHDT and YYEEEE. The V end was cut by 2 bases, the J end by 5 bases, with 13 bases between. The receptor's source is an adult with an advanced solid tumor such as melanoma, head and neck, liver or kidney cancer. The V call is TRBV5-6, the J call TRBJ1-1; D possibly corresponds to TRBD1 (6 bases). Sequenced here: CD4+ or CD8+ T cells sorted from blood, sampled in a trial of the OX40 agonist ivuxolimab. This CDR3 is CASSFPGAGTEAFF. In nucleotides, the CDR3 is TGTGCCAGCAGCTTCCCAGGGGCGGGAACTGAAGCTTTCTTT.